Included here is one T cell receptor (beta chain) sequence, with context. The antigen remains unidentified. This record comes from a study of a mutant IDH1 vaccine in newly diagnosed glioma. Findings and limits, study-wide: Pseudoprogression apparently lacked any relation to changes in top peripheral T cell clonotypes.

The table came from immunoSEQ multiplex PCR; TCRdb's copy has only in-frame clones and leaves some out. Of roughly 110,000 clones listed, about nine tenths are singletons. Time point described: week 11, during vaccination. The investigators gave 300 ug of mutant IDH1 20-mer peptide in each vaccine dose, together with topical imiquimod. Germline lookup yields CDR1 MNHEY and CDR2 SVGAGI. The length of the CDR3 is 13 residues. Trimming cost V 2 bases and J 5 bases, with 9 bases left between them. V and J are TRBV6-5 and TRBJ1-2; no reliable D call. The material was PBMCs, obtained from a glioma patient whose treatment included an IDH1 peptide vaccine. The origin of this receptor is a woman in her 50s with glioma. CDR3 region: CASSYGRNYGYTF. The CDR3 DNA reads as TGTGCCAGCAGTTACGGCCGAAATTATGGCTACACCTTC.